These T cell receptor beta chains were read from a single sample in a study of T cell responses to AZD1222 COVID-19 vaccine. Only in-frame clones appear in the TCRdb table, and some are missing; sequencing was by immunoSEQ multiplex PCR. The sample has approximately 69,000 clones; 83% are singletons. Sample: peripheral blood, taken 28 days after the second AZD1222 dose. The receptor source for this set is an adult who received the AZD1222 COVID-19 vaccine. Each CDR3 is given with its conserved first and last residue. The D gene is left open where the match is weak. The size of a clone is reported for some rows only, either as once, few or many, or as a class for expanded clones.

abundance	v_gene	d_gene	j_gene	CDR3aa	CDR3nt
-	TRBV18	-	TRBJ1-2	CASSPAGPDGYTF	TGTGCCAGCTCACCTGCGGGACCGGATGGCTACACCTTC
-	TRBV12-3/TRBV12-4	-	TRBJ2-5	CASSLSGSPGQYF	TGTGCCAGCAGTTTGTCGGGCTCCCCAGGCCAGTACTTC
-	TRBV18	-	TRBJ1-4	CASSPMEVATNEKLFF	TGTGCCAGCTCACCAATGGAAGTTGCAACTAATGAAAAACTGTTTTTT
-	TRBV13	-	TRBJ2-2	CASSLGQGGAGELFF	TGTGCCAGCAGCTTAGGGCAGGGAGGCGCCGGGGAGCTGTTTTTT
-	TRBV9	TRBD1	TRBJ2-3	CASSGQTGTARDTQYF	TGTGCCAGCAGCGGCCAGACAGGGACCGCCCGGGATACGCAGTATTTT
-	TRBV11-3	TRBD2	TRBJ2-1	CASSPELAGYYNEQFF	TGTGCCAGCAGCCCCGAACTAGCGGGGTATTATAATGAGCAGTTCTTC
few	TRBV5-5	TRBD1	TRBJ2-7	CASSRTGLSYEQYF	TGTGCCAGCAGCCGGACAGGGCTCTCCTACGAGCAGTACTTC
-	TRBV18	-	TRBJ1-1	CASSPQQNTEAFF	TGTGCCAGCTCACCACAGCAGAACACTGAAGCTTTCTTT
-	TRBV27	-	TRBJ1-6	CASTRAGYNSPLHF	TGTGCCAGCACCCGGGCTGGATATAATTCACCCCTCCACTTT
-	TRBV7-9	-	TRBJ2-3	CASSLESGGFNTQYF	TGTGCCAGCAGCTTAGAGTCCGGGGGCTTCAATACGCAGTATTTT
-	TRBV30	TRBD2	TRBJ2-1	CAWKPGLHYNEQFF	TGTGCCTGGAAACCGGGACTACACTACAATGAGCAGTTCTTC
-	TRBV12-3/TRBV12-4	TRBD1	TRBJ1-1	CASSRDRGTEAFF	TGTGCCAGCAGCCGGGACAGGGGTACTGAAGCTTTCTTT
-	TRBV9	-	TRBJ2-3	CASSVELGRTDTQYF	TGTGCCAGCAGCGTAGAACTAGGCCGCACAGATACGCAGTATTTT
-	TRBV11-2	-	TRBJ1-2	CASSLTDISGGYTF	TGTGCCAGCAGCTTGACCGACATCAGCGGGGGCTACACCTTC
-	TRBV5-4	-	TRBJ2-3	CASSSTRTDTQYF	TGTGCCAGCAGCTCGACACGAACAGATACGCAGTATTTT
-	TRBV5-4	-	TRBJ1-1	CASSLAPRMNTEAFF	TGTGCCAGCAGCTTGGCCCCGAGAATGAACACTGAAGCTTTCTTT
-	TRBV5-6	-	TRBJ1-2	CASSLEQVPAF	TGTGCCAGCAGCTTGGAGCAGGTTCCCGCATTC
-	TRBV30	TRBD1	TRBJ2-1	CAGTGNNEQFF	TGTGCCGGGACAGGGAACAATGAGCAGTTCTTC
once	TRBV11-2	-	TRBJ2-5	CASSPTGFQETQYF	TGTGCCAGCAGCCCAACAGGGTTCCAAGAGACCCAGTACTTC
-	TRBV5-1	TRBD1	TRBJ2-7	CASSLAGQGAHEQYF	TGCGCCAGCAGCTTGGCGGGACAGGGGGCCCACGAGCAGTACTTC
-	TRBV9	-	TRBJ2-3	CASSGSTLLSTDTQYF	TGTGCCAGCAGCGGCTCGACTTTGCTCAGCACAGATACGCAGTATTTT
-	TRBV19	-	TRBJ1-1	CASRQDITAFF	TGTGCCAGTAGGCAGGACATCACGGCTTTCTTT
-	TRBV5-1	-	TRBJ2-2	CASSLAGPTGELFF	TGCGCCAGCAGCTTGGCTGGGCCTACCGGGGAGCTGTTTTTT
-	TRBV7-9	-	TRBJ1-2	CASSFSRPYGYTF	TGTGCCAGCAGCTTCAGCAGGCCCTATGGCTACACCTTC
-	TRBV18	-	TRBJ1-1	CASSPQGGGVNTEAFF	TGTGCCAGCTCACCACAGGGAGGAGGGGTCAACACTGAAGCTTTCTTT
-	TRBV29-1	-	TRBJ2-1	CSVEGTGGVYNEQFF	TGCAGCGTTGAGGGCACAGGTGGGGTTTACAATGAGCAGTTCTTC
-	TRBV12-3/TRBV12-4	-	TRBJ1-1	CASTTLLGTEAFF	TGTGCCAGCACCACCTTGTTGGGGACTGAAGCTTTCTTT
-	TRBV5-1	-	TRBJ1-1	CASSLGQPNTEAFF	TGCGCCAGCAGCTTGGGACAACCAAACACTGAAGCTTTCTTT